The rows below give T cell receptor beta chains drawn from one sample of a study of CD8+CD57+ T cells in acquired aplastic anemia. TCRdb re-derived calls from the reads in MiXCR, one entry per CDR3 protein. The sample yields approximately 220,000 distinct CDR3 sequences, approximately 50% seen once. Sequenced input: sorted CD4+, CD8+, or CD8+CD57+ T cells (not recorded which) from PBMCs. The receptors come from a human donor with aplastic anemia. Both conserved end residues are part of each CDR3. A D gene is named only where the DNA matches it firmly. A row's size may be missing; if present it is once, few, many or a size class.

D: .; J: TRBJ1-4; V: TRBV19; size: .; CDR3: CASSFSRGTSNEKLFF; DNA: TGTGCCAGTAGTTTTTCCCGCGGGACATCTAATGAAAAACTGTTTTTT
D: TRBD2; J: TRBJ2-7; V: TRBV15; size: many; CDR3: CATSRPAGGLEQYF; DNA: TGTGCCACCAGCAGACCAGCGGGGGGACTCGAGCAGTACTTC
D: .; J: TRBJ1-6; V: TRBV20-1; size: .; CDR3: CSARDWQGNSPLHF; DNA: TGCAGTGCTAGAGATTGGCAGGGTAATTCACCCCTCCACTTT
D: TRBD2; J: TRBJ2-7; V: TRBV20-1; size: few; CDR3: CSARRTSGRERYEQYF; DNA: TGCAGTGCTAGGCGGACTAGCGGGAGGGAGAGGTACGAGCAGTACTTC
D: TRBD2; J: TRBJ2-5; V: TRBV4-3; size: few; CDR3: CASSRGLGSEETQYF; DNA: TGCGCCAGCAGCCGAGGACTAGGGTCGGAAGAGACCCAGTACTTC
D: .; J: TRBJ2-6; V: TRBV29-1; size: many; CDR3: CSVELGAGANVLTF; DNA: TGCAGCGTTGAACTCGGGGCTGGGGCCAACGTCCTGACTTTC
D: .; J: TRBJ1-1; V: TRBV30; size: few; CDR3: CAWSATGTEAFF; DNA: TGTGCCTGGAGTGCGACCGGGACTGAAGCTTTCTTT
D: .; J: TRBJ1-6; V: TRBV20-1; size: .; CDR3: CSARVGGDNSPLHF; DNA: TGCAGTGCTAGAGTGGGGGGGGACAATTCACCCCTCCACTTT
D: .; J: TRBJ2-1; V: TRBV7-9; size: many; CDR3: CASSLVGGNEQFF; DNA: TGTGCCAGCAGCTTAGTTGGGGGCAATGAGCAGTTCTTC
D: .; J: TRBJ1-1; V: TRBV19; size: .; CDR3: CASSKGGMNTEAFF; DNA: TGTGCCAGTAGTAAAGGGGGGATGAACACTGAAGCTTTCTTT
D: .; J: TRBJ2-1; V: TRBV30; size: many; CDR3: CASQDVGNEQFF; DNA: TGTGCCTCTCAGGATGTGGGGAATGAGCAGTTCTTC
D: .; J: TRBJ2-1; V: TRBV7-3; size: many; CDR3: CASSRGSSYNEQFF; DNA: TGTGCCAGCTCCCGAGGGAGCTCCTACAATGAGCAGTTCTTC
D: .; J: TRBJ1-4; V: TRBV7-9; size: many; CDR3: CASSLKSLKGRADEKLFF; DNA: TGTGCCAGCAGCTTAAAGTCATTAAAGGGCAGAGCGGATGAAAAACTGTTTTTT
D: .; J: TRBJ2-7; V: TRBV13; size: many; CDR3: CASSKYGTLGEQYF; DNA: TGTGCCAGCAGCAAATACGGGACACTTGGCGAGCAGTACTTC
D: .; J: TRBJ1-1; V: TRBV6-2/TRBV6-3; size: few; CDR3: CATDTGHTETFF; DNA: TGTGCCACCGACACAGGGCACACTGAAACTTTCTTT
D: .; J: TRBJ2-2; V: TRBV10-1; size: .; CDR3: CAISELAADTGELFF; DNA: TGTGCCATCAGTGAGCTTGCGGCAGACACCGGGGAGCTGTTTTTT
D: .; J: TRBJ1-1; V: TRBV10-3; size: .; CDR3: CASRPHIEAFF; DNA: TGTGCCAGCCGACCACACATTGAAGCTTTCTTT
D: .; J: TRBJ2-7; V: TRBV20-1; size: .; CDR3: CSARRSESSYEQYF; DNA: TGCAGTGCTAGACGTAGCGAGAGCTCCTACGAGCAGTACTTC
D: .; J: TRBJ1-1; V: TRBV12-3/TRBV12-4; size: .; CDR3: CASSFSTGRMSTEAFF; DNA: TGTGCCAGCAGCTTTAGCACCGGACGAATGAGCACTGAAGCTTTCTTT
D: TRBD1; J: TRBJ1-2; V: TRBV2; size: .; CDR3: CASSSTGDLYYGYTF; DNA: TGTGCCAGCAGTTCGACAGGGGACTTGTACTATGGCTACACCTTC
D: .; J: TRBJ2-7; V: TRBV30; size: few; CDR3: CAWSAGVYEQYF; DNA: TGTGCCTGGAGTGCGGGGGTCTACGAGCAGTACTTC
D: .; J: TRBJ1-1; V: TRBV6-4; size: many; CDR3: CASRRGTEAFF; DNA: TGTGCCAGCAGGAGGGGCACTGAAGCTTTCTTT
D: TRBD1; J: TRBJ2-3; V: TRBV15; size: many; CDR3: CATSRSRDRADTQYF; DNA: TGTGCCACCAGCAGATCCCGGGACAGGGCCGATACGCAGTATTTT
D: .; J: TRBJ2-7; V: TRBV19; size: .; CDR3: CASSIGTWSYEQYF; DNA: TGTGCCAGTAGTATCGGCACCTGGTCCTACGAGCAGTACTTC
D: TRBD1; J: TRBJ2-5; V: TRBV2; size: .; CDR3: CASSEESTGDETQYF; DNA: TGTGCCAGCAGTGAAGAATCGACAGGGGACGAGACCCAGTACTTC
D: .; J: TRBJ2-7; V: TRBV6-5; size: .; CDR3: CASSSGTWPYEQYF; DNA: TGTGCCAGCAGCTCCGGGACATGGCCCTACGAGCAGTACTTC
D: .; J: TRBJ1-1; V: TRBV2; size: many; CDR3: CASSSTTTEAFF; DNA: TGTGCCAGCAGTAGCACAACCACCGAAGCTTTCTTT
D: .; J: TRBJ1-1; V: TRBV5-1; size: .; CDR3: CASSYQGRNTEAFF; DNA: TGCGCCAGCAGCTATCAGGGACGGAACACTGAAGCTTTCTTT
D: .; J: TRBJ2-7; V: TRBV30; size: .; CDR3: CAWDSDYIMSYEQYF; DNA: TGTGCCTGGGACAGCGACTACATTATGTCCTACGAGCAGTACTTC
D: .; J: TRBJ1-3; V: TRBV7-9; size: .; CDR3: CAIETSGGLGNTIYF; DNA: TGTGCCATCGAGACCTCGGGTGGGCTTGGAAACACCATATATTTT
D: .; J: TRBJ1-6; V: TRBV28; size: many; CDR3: CASSFVRVGDSPLHF; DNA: TGTGCCAGCAGTTTCGTCCGTGTCGGGGATTCACCCCTCCACTTT
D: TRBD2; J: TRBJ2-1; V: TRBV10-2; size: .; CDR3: CASNTRPGTSGYNEQFF; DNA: TGCGCCAGCAACACACGCCCCGGGACTAGCGGGTACAATGAGCAGTTCTTC
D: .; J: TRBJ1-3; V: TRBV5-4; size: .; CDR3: CASSFTGNSGNTIYF; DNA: TGTGCCAGCAGCTTCACAGGGAACTCTGGAAACACCATATATTTT
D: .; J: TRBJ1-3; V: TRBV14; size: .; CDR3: CASSQDYGGTGNTIYF; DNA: TGTGCCAGCAGCCAAGATTATGGGGGGACTGGAAACACCATATATTTT
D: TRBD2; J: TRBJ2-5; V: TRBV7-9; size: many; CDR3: CASRTGLGKETQYF; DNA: TGTGCCAGCAGGACGGGACTAGGTAAAGAGACCCAGTACTTC
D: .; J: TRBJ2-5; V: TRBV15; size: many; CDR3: CATAGRRVQETQYF; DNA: TGTGCCACCGCGGGAAGGAGGGTACAAGAGACCCAGTACTTC
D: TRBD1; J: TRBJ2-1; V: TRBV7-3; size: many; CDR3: CASSRGTGYDEQFF; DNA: TGTGCCAGCAGCAGGGGGACAGGGTATGACGAGCAGTTCTTC
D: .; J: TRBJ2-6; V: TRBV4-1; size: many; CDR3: CASSQVGSYSGANVLTF; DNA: TGCGCCAGCAGCCAAGTGGGGTCGTACTCTGGGGCCAACGTCCTGACTTTC